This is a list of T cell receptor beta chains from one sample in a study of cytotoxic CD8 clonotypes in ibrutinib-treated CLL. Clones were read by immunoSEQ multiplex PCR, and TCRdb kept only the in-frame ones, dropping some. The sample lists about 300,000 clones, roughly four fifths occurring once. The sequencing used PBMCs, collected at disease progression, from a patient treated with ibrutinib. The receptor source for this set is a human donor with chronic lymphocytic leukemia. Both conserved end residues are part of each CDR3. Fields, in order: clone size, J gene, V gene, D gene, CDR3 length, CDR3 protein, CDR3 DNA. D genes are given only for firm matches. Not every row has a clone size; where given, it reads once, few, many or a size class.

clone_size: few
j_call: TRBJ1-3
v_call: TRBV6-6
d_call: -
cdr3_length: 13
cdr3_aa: CASTAQGGNTIYF
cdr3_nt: TGTGCCAGCACAGCCCAGGGTGGAAACACCATATATTTT

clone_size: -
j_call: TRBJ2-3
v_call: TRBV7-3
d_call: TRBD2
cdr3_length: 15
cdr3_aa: CASSLGGLSTDTQYF
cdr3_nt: TGTGCCAGCAGCTTAGGGGGACTAAGCACAGATACGCAGTATTTT

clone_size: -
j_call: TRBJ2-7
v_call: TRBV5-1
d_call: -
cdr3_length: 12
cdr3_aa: CASSQPRYEQYF
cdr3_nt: TGCGCCAGCAGCCAGCCCCGGTACGAGCAGTACTTC

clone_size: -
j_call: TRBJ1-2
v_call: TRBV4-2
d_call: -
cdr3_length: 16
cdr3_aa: CASSQSEFVSNYGYTF
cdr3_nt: TGTGCCAGCAGCCAGTCAGAGTTTGTATCTAACTATGGCTACACCTTC

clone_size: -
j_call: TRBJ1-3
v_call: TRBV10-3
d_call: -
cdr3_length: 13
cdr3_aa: CAIGGPIGNTIYF
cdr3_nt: TGTGCCATCGGGGGACCGATAGGAAACACCATATATTTT

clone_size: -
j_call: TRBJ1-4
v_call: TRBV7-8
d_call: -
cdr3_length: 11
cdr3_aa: CASTPNEKLFF
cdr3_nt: TGTGCCAGCACCCCGAATGAAAAACTGTTTTTT

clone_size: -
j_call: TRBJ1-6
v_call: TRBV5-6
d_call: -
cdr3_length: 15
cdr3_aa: CASSLAGLWGSPLHF
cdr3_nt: TGTGCCAGCAGCCTGGCGGGACTTTGGGGGTCACCCCTCCACTTT

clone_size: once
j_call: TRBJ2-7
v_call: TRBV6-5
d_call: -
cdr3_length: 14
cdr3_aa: CASSSPGVRYEQYF
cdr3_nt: TGTGCCAGCAGTTCACCGGGAGTTCGCTACGAGCAGTACTTC

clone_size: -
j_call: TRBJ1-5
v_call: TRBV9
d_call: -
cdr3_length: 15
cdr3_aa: CASSPTPYSNQPQHF
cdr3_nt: TGTGCCAGCAGCCCGACTCCTTATAGCAATCAGCCCCAGCATTTT

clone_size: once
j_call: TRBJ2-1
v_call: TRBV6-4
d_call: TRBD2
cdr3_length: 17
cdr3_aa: CASSDSWGTSGRSEQFF
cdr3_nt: TGTGCCAGCAGTGACTCTTGGGGGACTAGCGGGAGATCTGAGCAGTTCTTC

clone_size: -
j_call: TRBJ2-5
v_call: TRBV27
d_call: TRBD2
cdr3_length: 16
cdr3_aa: CASSSMGLAGGQTQYF
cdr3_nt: TGTGCCAGCAGTTCCATGGGACTAGCGGGAGGACAGACCCAGTACTTC

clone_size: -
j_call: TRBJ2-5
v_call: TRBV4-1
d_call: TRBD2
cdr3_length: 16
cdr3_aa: CASSQDPLAGGETQYF
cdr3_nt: TGCGCCAGCAGCCAAGATCCCCTAGCGGGGGGAGAGACCCAGTACTTC

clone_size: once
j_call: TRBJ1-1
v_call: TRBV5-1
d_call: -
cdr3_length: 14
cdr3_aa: CASSLPKMNTEAFF
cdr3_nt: TGCGCCAGCAGCTTGCCGAAAATGAACACTGAAGCTTTCTTT

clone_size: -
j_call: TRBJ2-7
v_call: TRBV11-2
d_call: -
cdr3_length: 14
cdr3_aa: CASSLGRPTHEQYF
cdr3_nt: TGTGCCAGCAGCTTAGGCAGACCGACGCACGAGCAGTACTTC

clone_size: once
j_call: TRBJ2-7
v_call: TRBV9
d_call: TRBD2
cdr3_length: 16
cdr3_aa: CASSGNPSGANYEQYF
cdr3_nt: TGTGCCAGCAGCGGCAACCCTAGCGGGGCAAACTACGAGCAGTACTTC

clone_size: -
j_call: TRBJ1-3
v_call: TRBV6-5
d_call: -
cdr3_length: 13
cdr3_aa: CASRRTSGNTIYF
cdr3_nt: TGTGCCAGCCGCCGGACCTCTGGAAACACCATATATTTT

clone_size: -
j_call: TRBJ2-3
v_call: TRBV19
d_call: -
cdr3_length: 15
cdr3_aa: CASSIRWGDTDTQYF
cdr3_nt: TGTGCCAGTAGTATTAGGTGGGGGGACACAGATACGCAGTATTTT

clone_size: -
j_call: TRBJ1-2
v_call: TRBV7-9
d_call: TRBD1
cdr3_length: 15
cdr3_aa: CASSARQGGNYGYTF
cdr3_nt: TGTGCCAGCAGCGCCCGACAGGGAGGGAACTATGGCTACACCTTC

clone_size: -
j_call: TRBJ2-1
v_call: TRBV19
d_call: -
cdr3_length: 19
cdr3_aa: CASSIIPILGHITHNEQFF
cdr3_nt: TGTGCCAGTAGTATCATCCCAATCCTAGGACATATCACTCACAATGAGCAGTTCTTC

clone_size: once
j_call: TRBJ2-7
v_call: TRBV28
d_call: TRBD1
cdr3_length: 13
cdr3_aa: CASRTGGLYEQYF
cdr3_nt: TGTGCCAGCAGGACAGGGGGCTTATACGAGCAGTACTTC

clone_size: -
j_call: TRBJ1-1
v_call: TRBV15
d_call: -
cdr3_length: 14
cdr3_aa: CATSGGQLNTEAFF
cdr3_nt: TGTGCCACCAGCGGCGGACAGTTGAACACTGAAGCTTTCTTT

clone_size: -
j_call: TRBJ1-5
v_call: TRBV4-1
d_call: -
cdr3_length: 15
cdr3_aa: CASSQVWGASQPQHF
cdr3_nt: TGCGCCAGCAGCCAAGTATGGGGGGCGTCTCAGCCCCAGCATTTT

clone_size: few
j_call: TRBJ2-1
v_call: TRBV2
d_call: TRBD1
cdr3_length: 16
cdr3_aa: CASSVPGTGMNNEQFF
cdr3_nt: TGTGCCAGCAGTGTCCCCGGGACAGGAATGAACAATGAGCAGTTCTTC

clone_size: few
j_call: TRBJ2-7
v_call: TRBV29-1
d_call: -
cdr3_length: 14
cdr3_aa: CSVVTLGSSYEQYF
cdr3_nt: TGCAGCGTTGTGACCCTAGGAAGCTCCTACGAGCAGTACTTC

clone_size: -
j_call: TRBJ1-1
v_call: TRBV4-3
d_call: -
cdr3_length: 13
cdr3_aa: CASSHGTPTEAFF
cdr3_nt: TGCGCCAGCAGCCACGGGACACCCACTGAAGCTTTCTTT

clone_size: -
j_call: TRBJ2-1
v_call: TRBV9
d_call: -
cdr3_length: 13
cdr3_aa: CASRDPVSHEQFF
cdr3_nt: TGTGCCAGCAGGGATCCAGTCTCCCATGAGCAGTTCTTC

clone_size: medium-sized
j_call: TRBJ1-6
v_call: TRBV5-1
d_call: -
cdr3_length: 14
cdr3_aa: CASSPLAYNSPLHF
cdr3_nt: TGCGCCAGCAGCCCTTTGGCCTATAATTCACCCCTCCACTTT

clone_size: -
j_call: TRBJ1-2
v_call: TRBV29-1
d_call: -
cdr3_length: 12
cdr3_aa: CSVAQDRHGYTF
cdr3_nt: TGCAGCGTTGCGCAGGACAGACATGGCTACACCTTC

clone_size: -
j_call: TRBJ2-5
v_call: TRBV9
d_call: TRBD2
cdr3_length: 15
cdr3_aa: CASSPRLALGETQYF
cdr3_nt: TGTGCCAGCAGCCCCCGACTAGCCCTCGGAGAGACCCAGTACTTC

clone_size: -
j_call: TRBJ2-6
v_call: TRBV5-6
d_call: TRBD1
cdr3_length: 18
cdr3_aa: CASSFLTGGISGANVLTF
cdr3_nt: TGTGCCAGCAGCTTCCTGACAGGGGGAATCTCTGGGGCCAACGTCCTGACTTTC

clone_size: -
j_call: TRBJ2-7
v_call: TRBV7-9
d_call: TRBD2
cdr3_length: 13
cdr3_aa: CASRTSGAYEQYF
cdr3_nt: TGTGCCAGCAGGACTAGCGGTGCCTACGAGCAGTACTTC

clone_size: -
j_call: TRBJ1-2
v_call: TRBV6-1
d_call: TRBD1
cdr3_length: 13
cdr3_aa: CASRGQGRSGYTF
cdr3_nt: TGTGCCAGCAGGGGACAGGGCCGGTCTGGCTACACCTTC

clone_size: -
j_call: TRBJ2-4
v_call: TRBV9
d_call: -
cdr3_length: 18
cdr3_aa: CASSVGSRGEISKNIQYF
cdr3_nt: TGTGCCAGCAGCGTAGGGAGTCGGGGAGAGATAAGCAAAAACATTCAGTACTTC

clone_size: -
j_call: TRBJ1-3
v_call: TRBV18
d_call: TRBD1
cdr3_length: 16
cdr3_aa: CASSPPTGPTGNTIYF
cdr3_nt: TGTGCCAGCTCACCACCGACAGGGCCCACTGGAAACACCATATATTTT

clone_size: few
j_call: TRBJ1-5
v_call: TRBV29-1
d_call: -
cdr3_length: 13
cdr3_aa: CSVGPGGGQPQHF
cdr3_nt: TGCAGCGTTGGGCCTGGGGGGGGACAGCCCCAGCATTTT

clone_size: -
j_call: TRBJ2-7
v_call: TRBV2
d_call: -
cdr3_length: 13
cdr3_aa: CASSPVRGVEQYF
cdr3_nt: TGTGCCAGCAGCCCCGTACGGGGTGTTGAGCAGTACTTC

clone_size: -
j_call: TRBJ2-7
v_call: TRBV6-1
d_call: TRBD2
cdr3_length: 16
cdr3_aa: CASSEYRLAGAYEQYF
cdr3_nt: TGTGCCAGCAGTGAATACCGACTAGCGGGGGCCTACGAGCAGTACTTC